This entry lists 15 T cell receptor beta chains sequenced from one sample in a study of OX40 agonist ivuxolimab in advanced cancers. Measured with immunoSEQ multiplex PCR; TCRdb has only the in-frame clones, and not every one. The table shows roughly 80,000 clones, with approximately 92% occurring only once. Sequencing used CD4+ or CD8+ T cells sorted from blood, obtained in a trial of the OX40 agonist ivuxolimab. All receptors derive from an adult with an advanced solid tumor such as melanoma, head and neck, liver or kidney cancer.

V is TRBV4-3 and J is TRBJ2-3, with D perhaps matching TRBD1 or TRBD2 (5 bases each). V was cut by 2 bases and J by 6 bases, with 9 bases left in between. The CDR3 covers 13 residues. Germline V lookup: CDR1 LGHNA, CDR2 YSLEER. The CDR3 region has the DNA TGCGCCAGCAGCCAAACCGAGGGGGATACGCAGTATTTT. It yields the protein CASSQTEGDTQYF.

This chain links TRBV18 with TRBJ1-2; D remains unclear. Trimming stripped 3 bases from V and 3 bases from J, with 11 bases between. The CDR3 runs 14 residues. Germline V gives CDR1 KGHSH, CDR2 LQKENI. The DNA of the CDR3 is TGTGCCAGCTCACCCCCCGTCCTGGACTATGGCTACACCTTC. Amino acid sequence: CASSPPVLDYGYTF.

This clone occurred once. The chain couples TRBV19 to TRBJ2-5, with 7 bases fitting TRBD2. This CDR3 is built from 18 residues. The germline gives CDR1 LNHDA, CDR2 SQIVND (reference sequence). J lost 0 bases, V lost 2 bases, and 12 bases had no gene match. The CDR3 reads CASSIKGQASGYQETQYF. The DNA for the CDR3 is TGTGCCAGTAGTATAAAAGGTCAAGCTAGCGGCTACCAAGAGACCCAGTACTTC.

The chain employs TRBV19 and TRBJ2-7; no clear D gene. CDR1 and CDR2 (germline): LNHDA, SQIVND (reference sequence). With 1 base removed from V and 5 bases from J, the gap between germline ends came to 12 bases. This CDR3 is 14 amino acids long. The CDR3 here is CASSIATRIHEQYF. The CDR3 coding sequence is TGTGCCAGTAGTATAGCGACGCGGATCCACGAGCAGTACTTC.

The V call is TRBV18, the J call TRBJ1-3; maybe TRBD1 (6 bases). Per the germline V gene, CDR1 is KGHSH and CDR2 is LQKENI. V was pared by 4 bases and J by 2 bases, with 15 bases between. The CDR3 is 16 amino acids. The CDR3 DNA is TGTGCCAGCTCACACACCTCTACAGGGACTGGAAACACCATATATTTT. This codes for CASSHTSTGTGNTIYF.

This clone was found once. V gene TRBV5-6 combines with J gene TRBJ2-5; 8 bases match TRBD1. Germline V gene sequence: CDR1 SGHDT, CDR2 YYEEEE. Trimming cost V 0 bases and J 4 bases; bases outside gene matches: 5. There are 15 residues in the CDR3. CDR3 coding DNA: TGTGCCAGCAGCTTGGCTCAGGGGGCCCCAGAGACCCAGTACTTC. Translation: CASSLAQGAPETQYF.

This chain connects TRBV7-2 to TRBJ2-1; 9 positions match TRBD1. Germline loops: CDR1 SGHTA, CDR2 FQGNSA. V gave up 2 bases and J gave up 7 bases; unmatched junction bases: 3. The CDR3 runs to 14 residues. This CDR3 reads CASSLTGTGNEQFF. CDR3 DNA sequence: TGTGCCAGCAGCTTAACCGGGACAGGGAATGAGCAGTTCTTC.

The rearrangement joins TRBV27 to TRBJ2-3; 11 bases agree with TRBD2. The V gene's germline CDR1 is MNHEY and CDR2 SMNVEV (reference sequence). Trimming removed 5 bases from V and 2 bases from J; junction bases left unmatched: 15. CDR3 length: 19 amino acids. The chain's CDR3 is CASSRIFGSGGDNTDTQYF. Here the CDR3 DNA reads TGTGCCAGCAGTCGGATTTTCGGTAGCGGGGGGGACAACACAGATACGCAGTATTTT.

The rearrangement joins TRBV5-6 to TRBJ1-1; the D is unclear. This CDR3 is 14 amino acids long. The germline V and J ends were trimmed by 1 base and 8 bases, with 15 bases remaining between them. Germline-derived CDR1 and CDR2 are SGHDT and YYEEEE. The CDR3 DNA is TGTGCCAGCAGCTTGCTCGGATCAGAAGGGGAAGCTTTCTTT. Translation: CASSLLGSEGEAFF.

The V gene is TRBV7-3, the J gene TRBJ2-3, with TRBD2 as a possible D gene (6 bases). The germline gives CDR1 SGHTA, CDR2 FQGTGA. The V gene lost 3 bases and the J gene lost 5 bases, with 15 bases spanning the gap. The CDR3 length is 15 residues. The CDR3 reads CASSLRLASVDTQYF. CDR3 sequence (DNA): TGTGCCAGCAGCTTGAGGCTAGCGTCTGTAGATACGCAGTATTTT.

J is TRBJ2-2 and V is TRBV5-6; 8 bases are shared with TRBD1. The CDR3 loop spans 15 amino acids. With V trimmed by 0 bases and J by 4 bases, 2 bases remained unmatched. From germline, CDR1 is SGHDT and CDR2 YYEEEE. The CDR3 region is CASSLVQGVTGELFF. CDR3 bases: TGTGCCAGCAGCTTGGTACAGGGGGTCACCGGGGAGCTGTTTTTT. Supplemented by reference TRBV5-6 and TRBJ2-2, the full variable domain reads DAGVTQSPTHLIKTRGQQVTLRCSPKSGHDTVSWYQQALGQGPQFIFQYYEEEERQRGNFPDRFSGHQFPNYSSELNVNALLLGDSALYLCASSLVQGVTGELFFGEGSRLTVL.

J is TRBJ2-7 and V is TRBV5-4; TRBD1 aligns across 9 bases. The J segment lost 1 base and the V segment lost 3 bases, leaving 5 bases of the junction unmatched. The CDR3 totals 15 residues. Per germline, CDR1 SGHNT and CDR2 YYREEE (reference sequence). Here the CDR3 reads CASSSGTGMSYEQYF. The CDR3 DNA reads as TGTGCCAGCAGCTCCGGGACAGGGATGTCCTACGAGCAGTACTTC.

The rearrangement links TRBV2 to TRBJ2-1, with D perhaps TRBD2 (6 bases). Trimming took 7 bases from V and 6 from J, leaving 13 bases between them. The germline gives CDR1 SNHLY, CDR2 FYNNEI. This CDR3 spans 13 amino acids. CDR3 in amino acids: CASMEGLTNEQFF. The CDR3 DNA sequence: TGTGCCAGCATGGAGGGACTGACCAATGAGCAGTTCTTC.

The genes are TRBV7-2 and TRBJ2-1; 7 bases agree with TRBD1. Germline V lookup: CDR1 SGHTA, CDR2 FQGNSA. The CDR3 has 16 amino acids. V trimming: 5 bases; J trimming: 0 bases; junction bases outside the gene matches: 7. As DNA, the CDR3 is TGTGCCAGCAGCGCTTGGGACAGAGGCTCCTACAATGAGCAGTTCTTC. Protein: CASSAWDRGSYNEQFF.

This chain joins TRBV19 and TRBJ1-1; 10 bases line up with TRBD1. Germline V gene lookup returns CDR1 LNHDA and CDR2 SQIVND (reference sequence). CDR3 length: 17 residues. After removal of 3 bases from V and 1 base from J, the junction contained 8 bases not matched to a gene. CDR3 region: CASSIQTGGPQNTEAFF. The DNA for the CDR3 is TGTGCCAGTAGTATCCAGACAGGGGGCCCTCAGAACACTGAAGCTTTCTTT.